These T cell receptor beta chains were read from a single sample in a study of response to subunit inactivated influenza vaccine. TCRdb itself ran the RT-PCR reads through MiXCR, one entry per CDR3 protein. The sample lists roughly 500,000 distinct CDR3 sequences; less than 30% were seen once. The sequencing used CD4+ T cells sorted from PBMCs, collected 4 to 6 days after vaccination. These receptors were obtained from a man aged 50 to 59 who received an inactivated influenza vaccine. The CDR3 runs from the conserved cysteine through the conserved F or W. The D gene is left open where the match is weak. Clone size is shown for a subset of rows, as once, few, many or a class of expanded clone.

17	.	TRBJ2-2	TRBV6-2/TRBV6-3	TRBD2	CASSPGTSGRRGGELFF	TGTGCCAGCAGTCCCGGGACTAGCGGGAGGCGCGGCGGGGAGCTGTTTTTT
15	.	TRBJ1-3	TRBV28	TRBD1	CASSPPGTAGNTIYF	TGTGCCAGCAGTCCCCCAGGGACAGCTGGAAACACCATATATTTT
15	.	TRBJ1-5	TRBV20-1	TRBD1	CSARPGTGGNQPQHF	TGCAGTGCTAGACCCGGGACAGGGGGCAATCAGCCCCAGCATTTT
15	.	TRBJ1-1	TRBV28	.	CASSLWSRKNTEAFF	TGTGCCAGCAGTTTATGGAGCAGGAAAAACACTGAAGCTTTCTTT
13	few	TRBJ2-3	TRBV15	.	CATSWAGTDTQYF	TGTGCCACCAGCTGGGCAGGTACAGATACGCAGTATTTT
14	once	TRBJ2-1	TRBV7-8	.	CASSLGSRVVEQFF	TGTGCCAGCAGCTTAGGGTCCAGGGTTGTGGAGCAGTTCTTC
17	few	TRBJ2-3	TRBV20-1	.	CSARGGSFGPRVDTQYF	TGCAGTGCTAGAGGCGGATCGTTCGGGCCCCGCGTGGATACGCAGTATTTT
17	.	TRBJ1-6	TRBV11-2	TRBD1	CASSARDRGYYNSPLHF	TGTGCCAGCAGCGCACGGGACAGGGGATACTATAATTCACCCCTCCACTTT
18	.	TRBJ2-1	TRBV5-1	TRBD1	CASSQLTTGTISYNEQFF	TGCGCCAGCAGCCAGTTGACGACAGGGACGATATCCTACAATGAGCAGTTCTTC
18	.	TRBJ2-3	TRBV5-1	TRBD2	CASSHSGTSGTSTDTQYF	TGCGCCAGCAGCCATTCGGGGACTAGCGGGACTAGCACAGATACGCAGTATTTT
17	.	TRBJ1-4	TRBV6-1	TRBD1	CASRPGQGAIGGEKLFF	TGTGCCAGCAGGCCGGGACAGGGGGCGATCGGAGGTGAAAAACTGTTTTTT
13	.	TRBJ2-7	TRBV29-1	.	CSAADRQSYEHYF	TGCAGCGCTGCAGACAGGCAATCCTACGAGCACTACTTC
15	few	TRBJ2-5	TRBV10-3	TRBD1	CAISETGETQETQYF	TGTGCCATCAGTGAGACAGGGGAGACACAAGAGACCCAGTACTTC
15	.	TRBJ2-7	TRBV12-3/TRBV12-4	.	CASSRDGIPFYEQYF	TGTGCCAGCAGCCGGGACGGCATCCCTTTCTACGAGCAGTACTTC
14	.	TRBJ2-3	TRBV18	.	CASSPPLVPDTQYF	TGTGCCAGCTCACCACCGCTGGTCCCAGATACGCAGTATTTT
11	few	TRBJ2-5	TRBV29-1	.	CSGTHQETQYF	TGCAGCGGGACCCATCAAGAGACCCAGTACTTC
17	.	TRBJ2-3	TRBV24-1	TRBD1	CATSDAGTGGHTDTQYF	TGTGCCACCAGTGACGCCGGGACAGGGGGGCACACAGATACGCAGTATTTT
14	.	TRBJ2-5	TRBV18	.	CASSPWAQQETQYF	TGTGCCAGCTCACCATGGGCCCAGCAAGAGACCCAGTACTTC
13	many	TRBJ2-4	TRBV12-3/TRBV12-4	.	CASSWDNKNIQYF	TGTGCCAGCAGTTGGGACAACAAAAACATTCAGTACTTC
14	.	TRBJ2-2	TRBV4-3	.	CASSQLGGRGELFF	TGCGCCAGCAGCCAGCTCGGAGGTCGGGGGGAGCTGTTTTTT
12	few	TRBJ2-1	TRBV12-3/TRBV12-4	TRBD2	CASTFSGGRQFF	TGTGCCAGCACCTTTAGCGGGGGACGGCAGTTCTTC
17	few	TRBJ2-2	TRBV5-1	.	CASSLAGTGRNTGELFF	TGCGCCAGCAGCTTGGCCGGGACGGGGAGGAACACCGGGGAGCTGTTTTTT
15	.	TRBJ2-1	TRBV7-6	.	CASSPTMSSYNEQFF	TGTGCCAGCAGCCCTACCATGAGCTCCTACAATGAGCAGTTCTTC